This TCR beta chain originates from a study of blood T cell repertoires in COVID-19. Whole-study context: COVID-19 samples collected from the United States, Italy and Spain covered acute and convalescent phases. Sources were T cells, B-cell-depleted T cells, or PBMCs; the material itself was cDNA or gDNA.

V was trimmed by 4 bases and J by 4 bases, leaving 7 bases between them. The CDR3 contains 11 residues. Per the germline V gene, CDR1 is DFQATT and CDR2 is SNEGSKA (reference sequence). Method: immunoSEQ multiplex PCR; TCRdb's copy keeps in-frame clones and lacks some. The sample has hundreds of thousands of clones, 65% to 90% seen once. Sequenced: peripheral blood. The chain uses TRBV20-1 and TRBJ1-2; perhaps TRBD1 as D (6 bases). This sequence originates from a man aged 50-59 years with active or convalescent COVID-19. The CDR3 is CSAKTGYGYTF. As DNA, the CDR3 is TGCAGTGCTAAGACAGGCTATGGCTACACCTTC.